Sequencing of this TCR beta chain was carried out in a study of blood T cell repertoires in COVID-19. Study details: Specimens from acute and convalescent COVID-19 originated in the United States, Italy and Spain.

The CDR3 has 14 amino acids. V lost 0 bases to trimming and J lost 6 bases, with 9 bases between them. Per the germline V gene, CDR1 is SGDLS and CDR2 is YYNGEE. Participants were aged about 18 to 100 years from around 24 US areas. Measured with immunoSEQ multiplex PCR; TCRdb has only the in-frame clones, and not every one. This table holds more than 350,000 clones, roughly nine tenths found once. This clonotype was sampled from a man younger than 30 who had recovered from COVID-19. Sequencing input: PBMCs or T cells enriched from blood (not recorded which). The rearrangement uses TRBV9 and TRBJ2-2; a possible D gene is TRBD1 (5 bases). This chain's CDR3 is CASSVGQGPGELFF. CDR3 bases: TGTGCCAGCAGCGTAGGCCAGGGCCCCGGGGAGCTGTTTTTT. The full variable domain, with the rest looked up from reference TRBV9 and TRBJ2-2, is DSGVTQTPKHLITATGQRVTLRCSPRSGDLSVYWYQQSLDQGLQFLIQYYNGEERAKGNILERFSAQQFPDLHSELNLSSLELGDSALYFCASSVGQGPGELFFGEGSRLTVL.